The clone carrying this T cell receptor beta chain has at least ten counts. Its antigen is as yet unknown. This sample is drawn from a study of T cells in Graves' hyperthyroidism and ophthalmopathy. The source material, RNA transcripts, was used to amplify TCR beta CDR3 regions. RT-PCR in the first round (using the HTBI primer set) targeted the TCR CDR3. TCRdb fed the multiplex PCR reads into MiXCR, producing one record per CDR3 protein. Here the sample spans approximately 380,000 distinct CDR3 sequences, about a fifth being singletons. Findings and caveats of the study: Ophthalmopathy, which appeared later, was predicted by the model a median approximately 6 months before onset. Stable hyperthyroidism and ophthalmopathy were separated using 13 V-J signatures.

From germline, CDR1 is KGHDR and CDR2 SFDVKD. V lost 7 bases, J lost 3 bases, and 17 bases lay in between. The CDR3 contains 15 residues. The chain joins TRBV24-1 to TRBJ2-5, with D possibly matching TRBD2 (5 bases). Sequencing was performed on blood. The TCR was taken from a woman aged 18-29 years with Graves' hyperthyroidism. This chain's CDR3 is CATSGERTGEETQYF. CDR3 in DNA: TGTGCCACCAGCGGGGAGCGTACGGGCGAAGAGACCCAGTACTTC.